The 5 T cell receptor beta chains listed next were all sequenced from one sample in a study of cytomegalovirus exposure and HLA in healthy donors. Primers included in the PCR were 60 Vbeta and 13 Jbeta primers. Method: immunoSEQ multiplex PCR; TCRdb's copy keeps in-frame clones and lacks some. The sample records about 86,000 clones, about 70% being singletons. Sequenced: PBMCs. These receptors all come from a woman in her forties or fifties in good health and CMV-seropositive.

The chain couples TRBV7-3 to TRBJ2-7, with D unresolved. CDR1 and CDR2 (germline): SGHTA, FQGTGA. This CDR3 is 13 amino acids long. V lost 2 bases to trimming and J lost 0 bases, with 5 bases between them. The CDR3 DNA sequence: TGTGCCAGCAGCTTATCGAGCTCCTACGAGCAGTACTTC. Residues: CASSLSSSYEQYF. The entire variable domain, with the rest obtained from reference TRBV7-3 and TRBJ2-7, is as follows: GAGVSQTPSNKVTEKGKYVELRCDPISGHTALYWYRQSLGQGPEFLIYFQGTGAADDSGLPNDRFFAVRPEGSVSTLKIQRTERGDSAVYLCASSLSSSYEQYFGPGTRLTVT.

The gene calls are TRBV7-8 and TRBJ2-7; D not certain. V was shortened by 5 bases and J by 2 bases, with 10 bases between the two germline ends. The CDR3 is made up of 13 amino acids. The germline V gene has CDR1 SGHVS and CDR2 FQNEAQ. The CDR3 bases are TGTGCCAGCAGCCGAACAGAAACCTACGAGCAGTACTTC. This translates into CASSRTETYEQYF.

V and J are TRBV30 and TRBJ2-3, with D tentatively TRBD2 (5 bases). Germline CDR1 and CDR2: GTSNPN and SVGIG (reference sequence). The V end was cut by 5 bases, the J end by 1 base, with 10 bases between. The CDR3 has 13 amino acids. CDR3 loop: CAWRTGGTDTQYF. The CDR3 nucleotides read TGTGCCTGGCGGACTGGAGGCACAGATACGCAGTATTTT.

This clone was found a few times. This chain uses TRBV6-1 with TRBJ1-2; D not certain. Trimming removed 1 base at V and 3 bases at J, with 6 bases between. This CDR3 contains 13 residues. Germline V gene data show CDR1 as MNHNS and CDR2 as SASEGT. DNA for the CDR3: TGTGCCAGCAGTGAAGACGCAGACTATGGCTACACCTTC. Its protein is CASSEDADYGYTF.

This clone was detected only a few times. The gene calls are TRBV5-4 and TRBJ1-5; D unclear. The CDR3 consists of 12 residues. V was shortened by 1 base and J by 5 bases, with 4 bases between the two germline ends. Germline assignment: CDR1 SGHNT and CDR2 YYREEE (reference sequence). The CDR3 nucleotides read TGTGCCAGCAGCTTGCCCGATCAGCCCCAGCATTTT. Its translation is CASSLPDQPQHF.